A selection of T cell receptor beta chains follows, all from one sample in a study of beta chain features in type 1 diabetes. The data were produced by immunoSEQ multiplex PCR, yet TCRdb's version contains in-frame clones alone and is incomplete. This sample has approximately 270,000 clones, with more than 13% found just once. Specimen: naive CD4+ T cells from blood. Source of these receptors: a man aged 30 to 45 with type 1 diabetes. CDR3s include the opening cysteine and the closing phenylalanine or tryptophan. The D gene is left open where the match is weak. Where a row states a size, it is once, few, many or the class of an expanded clone; other rows omit it.

J: TRBJ2-1; D: -; V: TRBV25-1; length: 15; size: -; DNA: TGTGCCAGCAGTGATCAGGGGATCCTCAAGAATGAGCAGTTCTTC; CDR3: CASSDQGILKNEQFF
J: TRBJ2-7; D: TRBD2; V: TRBV27; length: 15; size: -; DNA: TGTGCCAGCAGTCGATCTAGCGGGGCGGCCTACGAGCAGTACTTC; CDR3: CASSRSSGAAYEQYF
J: TRBJ2-2; D: -; V: TRBV5-1; length: 13; size: -; DNA: TGCGCCACGTTAGTCGCGAACACCGGGGAGCTGTTTTTT; CDR3: CATLVANTGELFF
J: TRBJ1-4; D: TRBD1; V: TRBV28; length: 15; size: -; DNA: TGTGCCAGCAGTTCCCAGGGGGCCGAGGGAGAAAAACTGTTTTTT; CDR3: CASSSQGAEGEKLFF
J: TRBJ2-3; D: TRBD2; V: TRBV5-4; length: 13; size: few; DNA: TGTGCCAGCAGCTTGGGTCAGCGGGAGGTGCGGTATTTT; CDR3: CASSLGQREVRYF
J: TRBJ2-1; D: TRBD2; V: TRBV4-2; length: 18; size: -; DNA: TGTGCCAGCAGCCAAGGACTAGCGGGCGGCTACTCCTACAATGAGCAGTTCTTC; CDR3: CASSQGLAGGYSYNEQFF
J: TRBJ2-7; D: -; V: TRBV7-2; length: 14; size: -; DNA: TGTGCCAGCAGCTTCGGGGGACCTGCGAACGAGCAGTACTTC; CDR3: CASSFGGPANEQYF
J: TRBJ2-3; D: -; V: TRBV29-1; length: 12; size: many; DNA: TGCAGCGTCGATACAGGCACAGATACGCAGTATTTT; CDR3: CSVDTGTDTQYF
J: TRBJ2-5; D: -; V: TRBV29-1; length: 14; size: -; DNA: TGCAGCGTTTGGCTAACGGGATCCCAAGAGACCCAGTACTTC; CDR3: CSVWLTGSQETQYF
J: TRBJ2-7; D: TRBD2; V: TRBV27; length: 15; size: -; DNA: TGTGCCAGCAGTCGTAGCGGGAGGGAGGTATACGAGCAGTACTTC; CDR3: CASSRSGREVYEQYF
J: TRBJ2-5; D: TRBD2; V: TRBV7-9; length: 14; size: -; DNA: TGTGCCAGCCAACGCGGGAGGGCCGGGGAGACCCAGTACTTC; CDR3: CASQRGRAGETQYF
J: TRBJ2-1; D: -; V: TRBV5-4; length: 16; size: -; DNA: TGTGCCAGCAGCTTGGCCGGGTTACCCTCCTACAATGAGCAGTTCTTC; CDR3: CASSLAGLPSYNEQFF
J: TRBJ2-1; D: -; V: TRBV29-1; length: 13; size: many; DNA: TGCAGCGTAGGAGGGGTGCTAGTCAATGAGCAGTTCTTC; CDR3: CSVGGVLVNEQFF
J: TRBJ2-1; D: -; V: TRBV25-1; length: 15; size: -; DNA: TGTGCCAGCAGTGACACAAGGAGGTCCTACAATGAGCAGTTCTTC; CDR3: CASSDTRRSYNEQFF
J: TRBJ2-3; D: -; V: TRBV19; length: 13; size: few; DNA: TGTGCCAGTACCCCCGAGGGAACAGATACGCAGTATTTT; CDR3: CASTPEGTDTQYF
J: TRBJ2-5; D: TRBD2; V: TRBV19; length: 13; size: few; DNA: TGTGCCAGTAGCAGACTAGCGGAAGAGACCCAGTACTTC; CDR3: CASSRLAEETQYF
J: TRBJ2-5; D: -; V: TRBV14; length: 15; size: -; DNA: TGTGCCAGCAGCCAACGACTACGGGCCTGGGAGACCCAGTACTTC; CDR3: CASSQRLRAWETQYF
J: TRBJ1-2; D: TRBD1; V: TRBV28; length: 15; size: -; DNA: TGTGCCAGCAGTGGGGACAGGGGGCGCAACTATGGCTACACCTTC; CDR3: CASSGDRGRNYGYTF
J: TRBJ2-1; D: -; V: TRBV9; length: 15; size: -; DNA: TGTGCCAGCAGCGTAGATAGCGCGAACTACAATGAGCAGTTCTTC; CDR3: CASSVDSANYNEQFF
J: TRBJ1-1; D: -; V: TRBV5-6; length: 15; size: few; DNA: TGTGCCAGCAGCTTTATAGTACAGGGGAACACTGAAGCTTTCTTT; CDR3: CASSFIVQGNTEAFF
J: TRBJ2-1; D: TRBD1; V: TRBV27; length: 14; size: -; DNA: TGTGCCAGCAAGAGGACAGGGGTGTGGAATGAGCAGTTCTTC; CDR3: CASKRTGVWNEQFF
J: TRBJ2-3; D: TRBD2; V: TRBV27; length: 16; size: few; DNA: TGTGCCAGCAGAGGGACTAGCGGGAGGGCGCCAGATACGCAGTATTTT; CDR3: CASRGTSGRAPDTQYF
J: TRBJ2-1; D: -; V: TRBV9; length: 14; size: few; DNA: TGTGCCAGCAGCGTACTAGGCCAGAACAATGAGCAGTTCTTC; CDR3: CASSVLGQNNEQFF
J: TRBJ2-1; D: TRBD2; V: TRBV6-5; length: 15; size: few; DNA: TGTGCCAGCAGATCACGGGAGGGCTCCTACAATGAGCAGTTCTTC; CDR3: CASRSREGSYNEQFF
J: TRBJ2-1; D: TRBD2; V: TRBV5-1; length: 20; size: few; DNA: TGCGCCAGCAGCTTGGATCCTAGCGGGAGGGGTGGATTGGAATACAATGAGCAGTTCTTC; CDR3: CASSLDPSGRGGLEYNEQFF
J: TRBJ2-1; D: TRBD2; V: TRBV5-4; length: 13; size: few; DNA: TGTGCCAGCAGCCCGGGGACTAACAATGAGCAGTTCTTC; CDR3: CASSPGTNNEQFF
J: TRBJ1-5; D: TRBD1; V: TRBV5-1; length: 15; size: few; DNA: TGCGCCAGCAGTTCTACAGGGGGTGGCAATCAGCCCCAGCATTTT; CDR3: CASSSTGGGNQPQHF
J: TRBJ2-3; D: TRBD1; V: TRBV2; length: 14; size: few; DNA: TGTGCCAGCAGTGCCGACAGGGTCTCAGATACGCAGTATTTT; CDR3: CASSADRVSDTQYF
J: TRBJ1-1; D: TRBD1; V: TRBV7-2; length: 16; size: -; DNA: TGTGCCAGCAGCTTATCCGGGACAGTCCTAAACACTGAAGCTTTCTTT; CDR3: CASSLSGTVLNTEAFF
J: TRBJ2-5; D: -; V: TRBV19; length: 14; size: few; DNA: TGTGCCAGTAGAAGGGGCCAGGGCCAAGAGACCCAGTACTTC; CDR3: CASRRGQGQETQYF
J: TRBJ1-2; D: -; V: TRBV29-1; length: 15; size: few; DNA: TGCAGCGTTGGGTTGACTGTTCAAGCTAACTATGGCTACACCTTC; CDR3: CSVGLTVQANYGYTF
J: TRBJ2-7; D: -; V: TRBV28; length: 13; size: few; DNA: TGTGCCAGCAGCCGAGGACAGCCCTACGAGCAGTACTTC; CDR3: CASSRGQPYEQYF
J: TRBJ1-5; D: -; V: TRBV4-2; length: 14; size: -; DNA: TGTGCCAGCAGCCAAGATAGGAGGGTACAGCCCCAGCATTTT; CDR3: CASSQDRRVQPQHF
J: TRBJ1-5; D: -; V: TRBV19; length: 13; size: -; DNA: TGTGCCAGTAGTAGCGGGTCGGTCCAGCCCCAGCATTTT; CDR3: CASSSGSVQPQHF
J: TRBJ2-7; D: TRBD1; V: TRBV4-1; length: 15; size: few; DNA: TGCGCCAGCAGCCGGGGGACAGGGAGAAACTACGAGCAGTACTTC; CDR3: CASSRGTGRNYEQYF
J: TRBJ2-7; D: TRBD2; V: TRBV7-8; length: 16; size: few; DNA: TGTGCCAGCAGCTTAGGGCTGGGACTAGCTTCCTACGAGCAGTACTTC; CDR3: CASSLGLGLASYEQYF
J: TRBJ2-5; D: TRBD2; V: TRBV9; length: 15; size: -; DNA: TGTGCCAGCAGCGTAGATTCTAGCGGGGGAGAGACCCAGTACTTC; CDR3: CASSVDSSGGETQYF
J: TRBJ2-7; D: -; V: TRBV18; length: 15; size: -; DNA: -; CDR3: CASSVASGTGDRPYF
J: TRBJ2-7; D: -; V: TRBV28; length: 13; size: few; DNA: TGTGCCAGCAGGGTCGGGTTATCCTACGAGCAGTACTTC; CDR3: CASRVGLSYEQYF
J: TRBJ2-1; D: -; V: TRBV27; length: 11; size: few; DNA: TGTGCCAGCAGTCGGTACGATGAGCAGTTCTTC; CDR3: CASSRYDEQFF
J: TRBJ2-5; D: TRBD2; V: TRBV9; length: 16; size: few; DNA: TGTGCCAGCAGCGTAGCCACTAGCGGGAGTCGGGAGACCCAGTACTTC; CDR3: CASSVATSGSRETQYF
J: TRBJ2-3; D: -; V: TRBV7-9; length: 16; size: few; DNA: TGTGCCAGCAGCTTTAGAGGCAGGGGAGGCACAGATACGCAGTATTTT; CDR3: CASSFRGRGGTDTQYF
J: TRBJ1-2; D: -; V: TRBV28; length: 13; size: -; DNA: TGTGCCAGCACGGTGAACAGTAACTATGGCTACACCTTC; CDR3: CASTVNSNYGYTF